The 24 T cell receptor beta chains given below trace back to one sample, sequenced in a study of blood T cell repertoires in COVID-19. Clones were read by immunoSEQ multiplex PCR, and TCRdb kept only the in-frame ones, dropping some. The sample lists around 230,000 clones; around 90% were seen once. The sample consisted of PBMCs or T cells enriched from blood (not recorded which). The receptors were gathered from a man aged 18-30 years with acute COVID-19.

V and J are TRBV7-9 and TRBJ2-2; 10 positions agree with TRBD2. CDR3 length: 14 residues. Germline lookup yields CDR1 SEHNR and CDR2 FQNEAQ (reference sequence). J was trimmed by 6 bases and V by 6 bases; bases with no gene match: 4. The CDR3 here is CASRYLAGAGELFF. CDR3 DNA sequence: TGTGCCAGCAGGTATCTAGCGGGAGCCGGGGAGCTGTTTTTT.

The rearrangement joins TRBV2 to TRBJ2-7; 7 bases agree with TRBD2. After removal of 7 bases from V and 2 bases from J, the junction contained 5 bases not matched to a gene. CDR1 is SNHLY, CDR2 FYNNEI, per germline. The CDR3 has 13 residues. CDR3 in DNA: TGTGCCAGCAAGCGGGGCGGACCCTACGAGCAGTACTTC. Its protein product is CASKRGGPYEQYF.

This clone was observed once. The J gene is TRBJ1-3, the V gene TRBV9; D is possibly TRBD1 (5 bases). The V end was cut by 3 bases, the J end by 2 bases, with 15 bases between. Germline values: CDR1 SGDLS, CDR2 YYNGEE. The CDR3 consists of 16 residues. The DNA for the CDR3 is TGTGCCAGCAGCGGCTCAAGGGTACAGGCTGGAAACACCATATATTTT. Protein product: CASSGSRVQAGNTIYF.

The rearrangement links TRBV5-6 to TRBJ1-1; 11 bases align to TRBD1. The CDR3 runs 13 residues. J gave up 4 bases and V 5 bases, and 1 base lay outside the gene matches. The V gene's germline CDR1 is SGHDT and CDR2 YYEEEE. CDR3 in DNA: TGTGCCAGCAGGGGGACAGGGGGCACTGAAGCTTTCTTT. Translated, it gives CASRGTGGTEAFF.

J is TRBJ1-4 and V is TRBV28; TRBD1 matches 7 bases. Germline V gives CDR1 MDHEN, CDR2 SYDVKM. V lost 6 bases to trimming and J lost 3 bases; unmatched junction nucleotides: 10. The CDR3 has 16 residues. CDR3 region: CASRSTDRAPNEKLFF. In nucleotides, the CDR3 is TGTGCCAGCAGGTCTACTGACAGGGCCCCTAATGAAAAACTGTTTTTT.

J is TRBJ2-1 and V is TRBV28; no firm D call. Germline values: CDR1 MDHEN, CDR2 SYDVKM. The CDR3 has 16 amino acids. V was pared by 1 base and J by 6 bases, with 16 bases between. The CDR3 sequence is CASSLYSSSSSNEQFF. CDR3 sequence (DNA): TGTGCCAGCAGTTTATACTCGTCTTCGAGTAGCAATGAGCAGTTCTTC.

This chain uses TRBV7-8 with TRBJ2-7, with TRBD2 matching 9 bases. Germline V gene sequence: CDR1 SGHVS, CDR2 FQNEAQ. The CDR3 sequence is 16 residues long. The J segment lost 5 bases and the V segment lost 0 bases, leaving 8 bases of the junction unmatched. This CDR3 is CASSLAPAGGRDEQYF. The CDR3 bases are TGTGCCAGCAGCTTAGCGCCAGCGGGAGGAAGGGACGAGCAGTACTTC.

V is TRBV6-5 and J is TRBJ1-5, with D hard to call. Deletions cut 3 bases from V and 7 bases from J, with 16 bases between. The CDR3 extends over 15 amino acids. Germline V gene lookup returns CDR1 MNHEY and CDR2 SVGAGI. CDR3 DNA sequence: TGTGCCAGCAGTTATATGACGGGTGGTAAGCAGCCCCAGCATTTT. Its protein is CASSYMTGGKQPQHF.

The rearrangement joins TRBV11-2 to TRBJ2-1; 7 bases align to TRBD2. This CDR3 has 12 residues. From germline, CDR1 is SGHAT and CDR2 FQNNGV. Trimming took 6 bases from V and 9 from J; bases not matched to a gene: 5. The DNA for the CDR3 is TGTGCCAGCAGGACGACTAGCCTTGAGCAGTTCTTC. Protein sequence: CASRTTSLEQFF.

V usage is TRBV4-2 and J usage is TRBJ2-7, with D unresolved. The CDR3 has 16 residues. Germline V gene lookup returns CDR1 LGHNA and CDR2 YNFKEQ. Trimming took 1 base from V and 0 from J, leaving 13 bases between them. The chain's CDR3 is CASSQVYGGSSYEQYF. For the CDR3, the DNA is TGTGCCAGCAGCCAAGTGTACGGCGGCAGCTCCTACGAGCAGTACTTC.

The chain couples TRBV24-1 to TRBJ2-1, with TRBD2 identical over 8 bases. Germline V gene data show CDR1 as KGHDR and CDR2 as SFDVKD. The length of the CDR3 is 16 residues. Losses at the gene ends were 9 bases for V and 3 bases for J; bases not matched to a gene: 12. The CDR3 DNA follows: TGTGCCACCTCCTCCGGCGGGGGGCAGGTCTACAATGAGCAGTTCTTC. Amino acid sequence: CATSSGGGQVYNEQFF.

The chain links TRBV9 to TRBJ1-3, with TRBD1 matching over 11 bases. CDR1 SGDLS and CDR2 YYNGEE come from the germline V gene. V dropped 3 bases and J dropped 3; count of bases not matched to a gene: 2. This CDR3 has 15 residues. The CDR3 spells CASSDGTGGGNTIYF. The CDR3 DNA reads as TGTGCCAGCAGCGATGGGACAGGGGGTGGAAACACCATATATTTT.

The chain is built from TRBV28 and TRBJ2-1; 11 nucleotides line up with TRBD2. From germline, CDR1 is MDHEN and CDR2 SYDVKM. This CDR3 is built from 17 residues. V lost 3 bases and J lost 2; bases outside the gene matches: 6. CDR3 protein: CASSFPGTSGTYNEQFF. Written as DNA, the CDR3 is TGTGCCAGCAGTTTTCCCGGGACTAGCGGAACCTACAATGAGCAGTTCTTC.

The rearrangement links TRBV30 to TRBJ2-1; 9 bases align to TRBD2. The CDR3 length is 14 residues. The germline gives CDR1 GTSNPN, CDR2 SVGIG (reference sequence). V lost 0 bases and J lost 3; bases outside the gene matches: 0. CDR3 in amino acids: CAWSVLAGYNEQFF. CDR3 DNA sequence: TGTGCCTGGAGTGTACTAGCGGGCTACAATGAGCAGTTCTTC.

DNA for the CDR3: TGCAGCGTTGTACGCTCGGACAGGGGCTATTCTGAAGCTTTCTTT. This codes for CSVVRSDRGYSEAFF. The rearrangement uses TRBV29-1 and TRBJ1-1; 9 bases fit TRBD1. V shed 4 bases and J 6 bases; nucleotides not matched to a gene: 12. CDR1 and CDR2 (germline): SQVTM, ANQGSEA. The CDR3 totals 15 residues.

About this clone: This sample also contains other DNA sequences that code for the same CDR3. The rearrangement links TRBV19 to TRBJ2-3; 8 bases are shared with TRBD2. The CDR3 is 15 residues long. Germline V gives CDR1 LNHDA, CDR2 SQIVND (reference sequence). The V gene end was trimmed by 5 bases and the J gene end by 0 bases; junction bases not matched to a gene: 4. The CDR3: CASSGSGASTDTQYF. In DNA, the CDR3 is TGTGCCAGTAGTGGTAGCGGGGCTAGCACAGATACGCAGTATTTT.

This clone was recorded once. V usage is TRBV4-1 and J usage is TRBJ1-1, with 8 positions matching TRBD1. This CDR3 spans 12 amino acids. Germline CDR1 is MGHRA and CDR2 is YSYEKL. V dropped 5 bases and J dropped 8; count of bases not matched to a gene: 4. The CDR3 nucleotides read TGCGCCAGCAGCACGGACAGGGCAGAAGCTTTCTTT. It yields the protein CASSTDRAEAFF.

The chain uses TRBV6-2 or TRBV6-3 and TRBJ2-5; 10 bases are shared with TRBD1. Trimming at V came to 3 bases and at J to 3 bases, leaving 7 bases not matched to a gene. Germline values: CDR1 MNHEY, CDR2 SVGEGT. The CDR3 sequence is 16 residues long. In DNA form, the CDR3 reads TGTGCCAGCAGTTATCGACGGGGGACAGGGGAAGAGACCCAGTACTTC. This gives the protein CASSYRRGTGEETQYF.

The V gene is TRBV7-9, the J gene TRBJ1-1, with D uncertain. CDR1 and CDR2 (germline): SEHNR, FQNEAQ (reference sequence). The CDR3 contains 12 residues. CDR3 nucleotides: TGTGCTTCGGACCGAGCGGGGACTGAAGCTTTCTTT. It specifies CASDRAGTEAFF.

This rearrangement joins TRBV28 to TRBJ2-2, with 9 bases identical to TRBD1. Losses at the gene ends were 7 bases for V and 3 bases for J; bases not matched to a gene: 6. Germline-derived CDR1 and CDR2 are MDHEN and SYDVKM. The CDR3 totals 15 residues. The CDR3 sequence is CASTRGDRDTGELFF. The CDR3 nucleotides read TGTGCCAGCACACGTGGGGACAGGGACACCGGGGAGCTGTTTTTT.

This chain uses TRBV7-8 with TRBJ1-3; 7 bases fit TRBD1. Trimming took 2 bases from V and 3 from J; bases not matched to a gene: 7. Germline assignment: CDR1 SGHVS and CDR2 FQNEAQ. The CDR3 loop spans 16 amino acids. The CDR3 coding sequence is TGTGCCAGCAGCTTATTCCTCACAGGGGTTGGAAACACCATATATTTT. It encodes CASSLFLTGVGNTIYF.

This clone was counted between two and nine times. This chain uses TRBV5-1 with TRBJ2-3; a weak D match, TRBD2 (6 bases). Trimming removed 7 bases at V and 3 bases at J, with 18 bases between. This CDR3 has 15 residues. Per germline, CDR1 SGHRS and CDR2 YFSETQ. In DNA, the CDR3 is TGCGCCAGCGGAAAGCTCGGGGGTGGGACAGATACGCAGTATTTT. Its protein product is CASGKLGGGTDTQYF.

This chain links TRBV18 with TRBJ2-3; 8 bases are shared with TRBD2. Germline CDR1 KGHSH, CDR2 LQKENI. This CDR3 has 20 amino acids. The V gene end was trimmed by 3 bases and the J gene end by 1 base; junction bases not matched to a gene: 18. The CDR3 is CASSPFPAGGGSVGTDTQYF. CDR3 nucleotide sequence: TGTGCCAGCTCACCCTTTCCGGCGGGAGGAGGTTCGGTCGGCACAGATACGCAGTATTTT.

The chain couples TRBV5-6 to TRBJ1-1, with unresolved D. The ends were cut back, 1 base at V and 4 bases at J, with 5 bases in the middle. The germline V gene encodes CDR1 SGHDT and CDR2 YYEEEE. CDR3 length: 12 amino acids. The CDR3 DNA follows: TGTGCCAGCAGCTTGTTCTCCACTGAAGCTTTCTTT. Protein product: CASSLFSTEAFF.